Only a few counts were recorded for the clone carrying this TCR beta chain. PCR was performed a second time for roughly 7 to 12 cycles using a sample-barcoded 5' primer and a J-beta primer mix. Every single cDNA molecule received a tag from a template-switch adaptor with 12 random nucleotides. In TCRdb, the 5' RACE reads were re-called with MiXCR into one record per CDR3 protein. The repertoire holds just under 750,000 distinct CDR3 sequences, with 22% as singletons. Germline V gene lookup returns CDR1 SGDLS and CDR2 YYNGEE. This CDR3 has 14 residues. Trimming took 5 bases from V and 3 from J; bases not matched to a gene: 5. This specimen comes from a study of blood T cells in healthy people across ages.

The sequence derives from a man aged 65-85 years in good health. The rearrangement joins TRBV9 to TRBJ1-2, with 9 bases matching TRBD1. Sequencing was done on a sample of blood. The CDR3 region is CASRTQGADYGYTF. CDR3 in DNA: TGTGCCAGCAGGACACAGGGGGCCGACTATGGCTACACCTTC.